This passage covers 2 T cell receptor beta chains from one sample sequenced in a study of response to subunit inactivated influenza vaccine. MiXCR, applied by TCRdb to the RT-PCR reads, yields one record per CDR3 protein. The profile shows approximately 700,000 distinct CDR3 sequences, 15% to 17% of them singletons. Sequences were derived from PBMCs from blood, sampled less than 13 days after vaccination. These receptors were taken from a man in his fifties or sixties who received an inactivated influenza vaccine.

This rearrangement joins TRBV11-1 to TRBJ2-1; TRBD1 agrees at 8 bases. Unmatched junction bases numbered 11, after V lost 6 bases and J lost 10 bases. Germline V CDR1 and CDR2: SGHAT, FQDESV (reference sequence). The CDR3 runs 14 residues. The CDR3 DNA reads TGTGCCAGCAGATCCCGACAGGGGTCAAGGGAGCAGTTCTTC. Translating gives CASRSRQGSREQFF.

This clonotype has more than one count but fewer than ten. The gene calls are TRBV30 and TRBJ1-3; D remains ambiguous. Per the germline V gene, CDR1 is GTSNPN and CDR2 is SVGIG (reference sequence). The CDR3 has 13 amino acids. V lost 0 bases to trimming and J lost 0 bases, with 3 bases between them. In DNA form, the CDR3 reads TGTGCCTGGAGTGTAATCTCTGGAAACACCATATATTTT. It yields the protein CAWSVISGNTIYF.